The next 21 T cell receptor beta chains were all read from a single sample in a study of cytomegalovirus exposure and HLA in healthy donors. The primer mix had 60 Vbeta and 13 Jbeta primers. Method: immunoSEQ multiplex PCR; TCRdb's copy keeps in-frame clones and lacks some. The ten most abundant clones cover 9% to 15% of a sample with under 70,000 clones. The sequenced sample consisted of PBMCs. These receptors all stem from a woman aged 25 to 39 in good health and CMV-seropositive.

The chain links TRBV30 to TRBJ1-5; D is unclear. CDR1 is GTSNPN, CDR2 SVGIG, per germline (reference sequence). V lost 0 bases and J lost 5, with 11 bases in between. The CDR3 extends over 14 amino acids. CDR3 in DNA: TGTGCCTGGAGTGTACTGACACCCGATCAGCCCCAGCATTTT. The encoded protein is CAWSVLTPDQPQHF.

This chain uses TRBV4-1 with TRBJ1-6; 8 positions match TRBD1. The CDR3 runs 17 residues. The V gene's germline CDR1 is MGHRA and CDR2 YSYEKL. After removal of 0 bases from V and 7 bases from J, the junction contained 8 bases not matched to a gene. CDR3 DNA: TGCGCCAGCAGCCAAGATCAACCGACAGGGGCCAATTCACCCCTCCACTTT. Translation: CASSQDQPTGANSPLHF.

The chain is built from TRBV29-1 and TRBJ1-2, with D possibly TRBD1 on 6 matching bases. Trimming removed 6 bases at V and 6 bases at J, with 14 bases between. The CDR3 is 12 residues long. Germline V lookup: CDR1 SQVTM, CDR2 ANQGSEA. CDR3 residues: CSVSRGWNGYTF. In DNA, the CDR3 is TGCAGCGTATCCAGGGGTTGGAATGGCTACACCTTC.

The DNA of the CDR3 is TGTGCCAGCAGTAAGACTTGGGAGACCCAGTACTTC. This codes for CASSKTWETQYF. The chain has TRBV6-1 and TRBJ2-5; D is unresolved. Germline V gives CDR1 MNHNS, CDR2 SASEGT. V lost 5 bases to trimming and J lost 5 bases, with 9 bases between them. The CDR3 runs to 12 residues.

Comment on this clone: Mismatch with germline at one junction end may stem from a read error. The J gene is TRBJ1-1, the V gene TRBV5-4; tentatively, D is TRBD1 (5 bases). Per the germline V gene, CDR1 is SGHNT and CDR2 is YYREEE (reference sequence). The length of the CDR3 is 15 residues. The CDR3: CASSLAWTTNTEDFF. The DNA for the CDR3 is TGTGCCAGCAGCTTGGCATGGACAACGAACACTGAAGATTTCTTT. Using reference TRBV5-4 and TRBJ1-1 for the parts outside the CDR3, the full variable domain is ETGVTQSPTHLIKTRGQQVTLRCSSQSGHNTVSWYQQALGQGPQFIFQYYREEENGRGNFPPRFSGLQFPNYSSELNVNALELDDSALYLCASSLAWTTNTEDFFGQGTRLTVV.

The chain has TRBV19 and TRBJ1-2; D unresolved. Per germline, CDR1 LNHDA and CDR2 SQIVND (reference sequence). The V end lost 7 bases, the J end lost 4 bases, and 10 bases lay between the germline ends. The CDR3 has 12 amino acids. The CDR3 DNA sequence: TGTGCCAGTATGGCCAGCGTCTATGGCTACACCTTC. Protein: CASMASVYGYTF.

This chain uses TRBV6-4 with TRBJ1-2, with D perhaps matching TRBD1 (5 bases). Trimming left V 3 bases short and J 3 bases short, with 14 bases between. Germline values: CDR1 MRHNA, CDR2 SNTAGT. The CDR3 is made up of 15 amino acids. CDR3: CASSEGQGRDYGYTF. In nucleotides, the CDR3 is TGTGCCAGCAGTGAAGGGCAGGGTCGCGACTATGGCTACACCTTC.

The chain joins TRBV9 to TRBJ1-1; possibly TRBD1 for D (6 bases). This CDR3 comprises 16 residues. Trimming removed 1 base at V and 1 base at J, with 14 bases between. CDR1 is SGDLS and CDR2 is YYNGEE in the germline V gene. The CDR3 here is CASSVHPTTGNTEAFF. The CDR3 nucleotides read TGTGCCAGCAGCGTACATCCAACGACAGGGAACACTGAAGCTTTCTTT.

CDR3 in DNA: TGCGCCAGCAGCCCCCTCGGGACTAGTTTGGAGACCCAGTACTTC. Its protein is CASSPLGTSLETQYF. The chain joins TRBV4-1 to TRBJ2-5, with TRBD2 identical over 8 bases. The CDR3 runs to 15 residues. Germline values: CDR1 MGHRA, CDR2 YSYEKL. Trimming at V came to 4 bases and at J to 5 bases, leaving 9 bases not matched to a gene.

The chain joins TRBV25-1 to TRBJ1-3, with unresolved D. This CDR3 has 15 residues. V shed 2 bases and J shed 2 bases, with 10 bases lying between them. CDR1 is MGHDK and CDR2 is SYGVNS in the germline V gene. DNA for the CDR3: TGTGCCAGCAGTGAAACGGGATGGGCTGGAAACACCATATATTTT. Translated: CASSETGWAGNTIYF.

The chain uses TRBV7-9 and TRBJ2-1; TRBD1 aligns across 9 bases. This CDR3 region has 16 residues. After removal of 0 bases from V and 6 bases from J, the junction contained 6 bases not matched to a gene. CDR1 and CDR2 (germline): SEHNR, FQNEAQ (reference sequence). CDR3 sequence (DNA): TGTGCCAGCAGCTTAGCGAGGGGACAGGGAGTCAATGAGCAGTTCTTC. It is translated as CASSLARGQGVNEQFF.

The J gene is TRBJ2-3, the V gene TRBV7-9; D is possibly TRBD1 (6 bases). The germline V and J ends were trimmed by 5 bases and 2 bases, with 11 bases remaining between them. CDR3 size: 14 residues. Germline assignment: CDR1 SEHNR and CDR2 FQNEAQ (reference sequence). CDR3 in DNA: TGTGCCAGCAGCACCCGGGACAACACAGATACGCAGTATTTT. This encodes CASSTRDNTDTQYF. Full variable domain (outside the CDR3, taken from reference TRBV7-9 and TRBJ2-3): DTGVSQNPRHKITKRGQNVTFRCDPISEHNRLYWYRQTLGQGPEFLTYFQNEAQLEKSRLLSDRFSAERPKGSFSTLEIQRTEQGDSAMYLCASSTRDNTDTQYFGPGTRLTVL.

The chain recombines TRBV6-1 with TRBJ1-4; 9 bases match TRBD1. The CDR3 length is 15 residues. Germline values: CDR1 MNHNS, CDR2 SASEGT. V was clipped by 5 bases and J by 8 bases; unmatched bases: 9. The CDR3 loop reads CASSFSGTGFEKLFF. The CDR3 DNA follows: TGTGCCAGCAGTTTTTCCGGGACAGGGTTCGAAAAACTGTTTTTT.

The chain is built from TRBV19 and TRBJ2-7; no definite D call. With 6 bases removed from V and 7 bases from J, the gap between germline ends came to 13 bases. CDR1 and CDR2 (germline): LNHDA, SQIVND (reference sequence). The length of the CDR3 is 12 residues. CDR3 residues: CASSPSSREQYF. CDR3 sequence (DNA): TGTGCCAGTAGCCCCTCAAGCCGGGAGCAGTACTTC.

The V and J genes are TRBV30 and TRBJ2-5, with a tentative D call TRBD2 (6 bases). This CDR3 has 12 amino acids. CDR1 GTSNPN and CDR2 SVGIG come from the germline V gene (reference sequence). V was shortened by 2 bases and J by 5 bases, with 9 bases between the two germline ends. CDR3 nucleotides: TGTGCCTGGAGTACGGGGAGGGAGACCCAGTACTTC. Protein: CAWSTGRETQYF. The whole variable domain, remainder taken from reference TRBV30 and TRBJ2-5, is SQTIHQWPATLVQPVGSPLSLECTVEGTSNPNLYWYRQAAGRGLQLLFYSVGIGQISSEVPQNLSASRPQDRQFILSSKKLLLSDSGFYLCAWSTGRETQYFGPGTRLLVL.

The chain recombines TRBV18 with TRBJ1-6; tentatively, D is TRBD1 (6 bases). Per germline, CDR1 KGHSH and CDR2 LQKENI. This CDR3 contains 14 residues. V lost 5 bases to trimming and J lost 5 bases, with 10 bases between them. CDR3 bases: TGTGCCAGCTCATCTCAGGGGAATAATTCACCCCTCCACTTT. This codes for CASSSQGNNSPLHF.

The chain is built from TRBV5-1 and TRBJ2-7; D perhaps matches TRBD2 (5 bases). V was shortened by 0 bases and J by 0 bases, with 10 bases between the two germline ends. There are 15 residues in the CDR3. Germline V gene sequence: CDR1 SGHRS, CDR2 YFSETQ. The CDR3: CASSLAPGSSYEQYF. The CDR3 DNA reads TGCGCCAGCAGCTTGGCACCGGGAAGCTCCTACGAGCAGTACTTC.

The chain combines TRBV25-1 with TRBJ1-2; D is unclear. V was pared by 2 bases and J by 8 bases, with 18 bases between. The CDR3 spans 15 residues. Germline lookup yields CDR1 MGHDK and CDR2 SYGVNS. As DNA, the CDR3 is TGTGCCAGCAGTGAACATGACCAGGCCCCACAGGGCTACACCTTC. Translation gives CASSEHDQAPQGYTF.

The CDR3 bases are TGTGCCAGCAGCGTAGCTGTTGGGACAGCAACTGAAGCTTTCTTT. Translation gives CASSVAVGTATEAFF. The chain couples TRBV9 to TRBJ1-1, with 7 bases lining up with TRBD1. The CDR3 consists of 15 residues. Trimming cost V 0 bases and J 5 bases; bases outside gene matches: 7. Germline-derived CDR1 and CDR2 are SGDLS and YYNGEE.

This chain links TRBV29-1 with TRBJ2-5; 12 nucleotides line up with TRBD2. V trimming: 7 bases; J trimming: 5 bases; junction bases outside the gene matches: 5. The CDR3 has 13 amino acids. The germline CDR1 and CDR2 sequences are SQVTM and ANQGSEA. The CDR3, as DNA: TGCAGCGCACTAGCGGGGGGTGAGGAGACCCAGTACTTC. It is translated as CSALAGGEETQYF. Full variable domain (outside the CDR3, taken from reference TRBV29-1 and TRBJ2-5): SAVISQKPSRDICQRGTSLTIQCQVDSQVTMMFWYRQQPGQSLTLIATANQGSEATYESGFVIDKFPISRPNLTFSTLTVSNMSPEDSSIYLCSALAGGEETQYFGPGTRLLVL.

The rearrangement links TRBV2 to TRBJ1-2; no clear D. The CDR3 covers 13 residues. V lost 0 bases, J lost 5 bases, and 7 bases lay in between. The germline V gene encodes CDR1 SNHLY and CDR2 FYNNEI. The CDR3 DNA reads TGTGCCAGCAGTGAAGCCAGGATGTATGGCTACACCTTC. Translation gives CASSEARMYGYTF.